This is a list of T cell receptor beta chains from one sample in a study of beta chain features in type 1 diabetes. This table comes from immunoSEQ multiplex PCR, and its TCRdb copy is limited to in-frame clones, with some not included. Of about 740,000 clones listed, 13% are singletons. Sequencing was performed on naive CD4+ T cells from blood. The source of these receptors is a young man with type 1 diabetes. Both conserved end residues are part of each CDR3. D genes are given only for firm matches. Some rows have no size entry. The others give once, few or many, or a class for an expanded clone.

CDR3nt: TGTGCCAGCAGCGCCCAATCACTACTTATGAACACTGAAGCTTTCTTT; CDR3aa: CASSAQSLLMNTEAFF; d_gene: -; j_gene: TRBJ1-1; len: 16; abundance: -; v_gene: TRBV9
CDR3nt: TGCAGCGTTGAAGATCGCGGGTTCGACGAGCAGTACTTC; CDR3aa: CSVEDRGFDEQYF; d_gene: -; j_gene: TRBJ2-7; len: 13; abundance: -; v_gene: TRBV29-1
CDR3nt: TGTGCCAGCAGACAGGCCAATCAGCCCCAGCATTTT; CDR3aa: CASRQANQPQHF; d_gene: -; j_gene: TRBJ1-5; len: 12; abundance: -; v_gene: TRBV2
CDR3nt: TGTGCCAGCAGTGAATTGCCCGGACTATTCAATGAGCAGTTCTTC; CDR3aa: CASSELPGLFNEQFF; d_gene: -; j_gene: TRBJ2-1; len: 15; abundance: -; v_gene: TRBV6-1
CDR3nt: TGTGCCCACGGACAGGGGAACACTGAAGCTTTCTTT; CDR3aa: CAHGQGNTEAFF; d_gene: TRBD1; j_gene: TRBJ1-1; len: 12; abundance: few; v_gene: TRBV30
CDR3nt: TGTGCCAGCAGCCAAGGGGGAACACGTGGCTACACCTTC; CDR3aa: CASSQGGTRGYTF; d_gene: -; j_gene: TRBJ1-2; len: 13; abundance: -; v_gene: TRBV4-2
CDR3nt: TGTGCCAGCAGTTACTCAACTAGCGGGAGATTGGAGCAGTACTTC; CDR3aa: CASSYSTSGRLEQYF; d_gene: TRBD2; j_gene: TRBJ2-7; len: 15; abundance: -; v_gene: TRBV6-5
CDR3nt: TGTGCCAGCGGCCGGCAAACTGGGGCCAACGTCCTGACTTTC; CDR3aa: CASGRQTGANVLTF; d_gene: -; j_gene: TRBJ2-6; len: 14; abundance: -; v_gene: TRBV27
CDR3nt: TGTGCCAGCAGCAGCACAGGGGGCGAGCAGCCCCAGCATTTT; CDR3aa: CASSSTGGEQPQHF; d_gene: TRBD1; j_gene: TRBJ1-5; len: 14; abundance: -; v_gene: TRBV6-5
CDR3nt: TGTGCCTGGAGAGCCGGGCACACAGATACGCAGTATTTT; CDR3aa: CAWRAGHTDTQYF; d_gene: -; j_gene: TRBJ2-3; len: 13; abundance: -; v_gene: TRBV30
CDR3nt: TGTGCCAGCAGCTCGGGACAGTCCCCCTACGAGCAGTACTTC; CDR3aa: CASSSGQSPYEQYF; d_gene: TRBD1; j_gene: TRBJ2-7; len: 14; abundance: few; v_gene: TRBV7-9
CDR3nt: TGCAGCGTTGGACGCCGACTAGCGGGGGCCTACGAGCAGTACTTC; CDR3aa: CSVGRRLAGAYEQYF; d_gene: TRBD2; j_gene: TRBJ2-7; len: 15; abundance: -; v_gene: TRBV29-1
CDR3nt: TGTGCCATCAGTGAGTCGATGGGCAGCACAGATACGCAGTATTTT; CDR3aa: CAISESMGSTDTQYF; d_gene: -; j_gene: TRBJ2-3; len: 15; abundance: few; v_gene: TRBV10-3
CDR3nt: TGTGCCAGCAGGCCATCCCTAGGGGGCGCGGAGACCCAGTACTTC; CDR3aa: CASRPSLGGAETQYF; d_gene: TRBD1; j_gene: TRBJ2-5; len: 15; abundance: few; v_gene: TRBV6-5
CDR3nt: TGTGCCTGGAGCCCGGGACTGCTCCAATACGAGCAGTACTTC; CDR3aa: CAWSPGLLQYEQYF; d_gene: -; j_gene: TRBJ2-7; len: 14; abundance: -; v_gene: TRBV30
CDR3nt: TGTGCCTCCAGGGGGGACAGGGATTTTGGCCAAGAGACCCAGTACTTC; CDR3aa: CASRGDRDFGQETQYF; d_gene: TRBD1; j_gene: TRBJ2-5; len: 16; abundance: few; v_gene: TRBV19
CDR3nt: TGTGCCATCTCCGGACAGGGGGCCTTGGGAAACACCATATATTTT; CDR3aa: CAISGQGALGNTIYF; d_gene: TRBD1; j_gene: TRBJ1-3; len: 15; abundance: few; v_gene: TRBV10-3
CDR3nt: TGTGCCAGCAGCTTAGCGGCAGGGGGCACAGATACGCAGTATTTT; CDR3aa: CASSLAAGGTDTQYF; d_gene: -; j_gene: TRBJ2-3; len: 15; abundance: -; v_gene: TRBV7-9
CDR3nt: TGCGCCAGCAGCCAGGGGACGGGAGTGGACACTGAAGCTTTCTTT; CDR3aa: CASSQGTGVDTEAFF; d_gene: -; j_gene: TRBJ1-1; len: 15; abundance: -; v_gene: TRBV4-1
CDR3nt: TGTGCCAGCACTCCTTCCGGGACTTCGTCCGAGCAGTACTTC; CDR3aa: CASTPSGTSSEQYF; d_gene: -; j_gene: TRBJ2-7; len: 14; abundance: -; v_gene: TRBV28
CDR3nt: TGCAGCGTTGAAGTCTCTGCTCGACAGGGGGGAAGGGAAAAACTGTTTTTT; CDR3aa: CSVEVSARQGGREKLFF; d_gene: TRBD1; j_gene: TRBJ1-4; len: 17; abundance: few; v_gene: TRBV29-1
CDR3nt: TGTGCCAGCAGCGTAGGGATGAACACTGAAGCTTTCTTT; CDR3aa: CASSVGMNTEAFF; d_gene: -; j_gene: TRBJ1-1; len: 13; abundance: -; v_gene: TRBV9
CDR3nt: TGTGCCAGCAGCCCCGACAGATCTGGGGCCAACGTCCTGACTTTC; CDR3aa: CASSPDRSGANVLTF; d_gene: -; j_gene: TRBJ2-6; len: 15; abundance: -; v_gene: TRBV9
CDR3nt: TGTGCCACCATACAGGGGGTAGTAGGGAACACTGAAGCTTTCTTT; CDR3aa: CATIQGVVGNTEAFF; d_gene: TRBD1; j_gene: TRBJ1-1; len: 15; abundance: once; v_gene: TRBV11-2
CDR3nt: TGTGCCTGGAGCGCCGGGACAGGGTACTATAATTCACCCCTCCACTTT; CDR3aa: CAWSAGTGYYNSPLHF; d_gene: TRBD1; j_gene: TRBJ1-6; len: 16; abundance: -; v_gene: TRBV30
CDR3nt: TGTGCCAGCTCACCACCGTTATCCGTGAGCTCCTACAATGAGCAGTTCTTC; CDR3aa: CASSPPLSVSSYNEQFF; d_gene: -; j_gene: TRBJ2-1; len: 17; abundance: few; v_gene: TRBV18
CDR3nt: TGTGCCAGCAGTGAACTGGGAAACTATGGCTACACCTTC; CDR3aa: CASSELGNYGYTF; d_gene: -; j_gene: TRBJ1-2; len: 13; abundance: few; v_gene: TRBV25-1
CDR3nt: TGCGCCAGCAGCCAAGATCGGCAGGGGTACGAGACCCAGTACTTC; CDR3aa: CASSQDRQGYETQYF; d_gene: -; j_gene: TRBJ2-5; len: 15; abundance: -; v_gene: TRBV4-1
CDR3nt: TGTGCCAGCAGCCGGATTGAGTTTTTTGGTGCTGGGGAGCTGTTTTTT; CDR3aa: CASSRIEFFGAGELFF; d_gene: -; j_gene: TRBJ2-2; len: 16; abundance: few; v_gene: TRBV2
CDR3nt: TGTGCCATCAGTGAGTCGACAGGAAGGGGCTACAATGAGCAGTTCTTC; CDR3aa: CAISESTGRGYNEQFF; d_gene: -; j_gene: TRBJ2-1; len: 16; abundance: -; v_gene: TRBV10-3
CDR3nt: TGTGCCAGCTCATCTAACGGACTAGCAGGGTCCTACAATGAGCAGTTCTTC; CDR3aa: CASSSNGLAGSYNEQFF; d_gene: TRBD2; j_gene: TRBJ2-1; len: 17; abundance: few; v_gene: TRBV18
CDR3nt: TGTGCCAGCAGACGAGGGACAGAAAACACTGAAGCTTTCTTT; CDR3aa: CASRRGTENTEAFF; d_gene: TRBD1; j_gene: TRBJ1-1; len: 14; abundance: few; v_gene: TRBV2
CDR3nt: TGTGCCAGCGCACAGCTAGGGGACACTGAAGCTTTCTTT; CDR3aa: CASAQLGDTEAFF; d_gene: -; j_gene: TRBJ1-1; len: 13; abundance: few; v_gene: TRBV18
CDR3nt: TGTGCCAGCAGCGCACAACTAGCGGGGGCGGCCAATGAGCAGTTCTTC; CDR3aa: CASSAQLAGAANEQFF; d_gene: TRBD2; j_gene: TRBJ2-1; len: 16; abundance: -; v_gene: TRBV9
CDR3nt: TGCGCCAGCAGATTACAGGGTCTAAGTGGCTACACCTTC; CDR3aa: CASRLQGLSGYTF; d_gene: -; j_gene: TRBJ1-2; len: 13; abundance: -; v_gene: TRBV10-2
CDR3nt: TGTGCCATCGGGACGGTCTCTGGAAACACCATATATTTT; CDR3aa: CAIGTVSGNTIYF; d_gene: -; j_gene: TRBJ1-3; len: 13; abundance: -; v_gene: TRBV6-6
CDR3nt: TGTGCCAGCGGGCAGCGATCAATCTCCCTAGCCAAAAACATTCAGTACTTC; CDR3aa: CASGQRSISLAKNIQYF; d_gene: -; j_gene: TRBJ2-4; len: 17; abundance: -; v_gene: TRBV27